Listed below are T cell receptor beta chains from one sample, sequenced in a study of cytomegalovirus exposure and HLA in healthy donors. TCRdb keeps only in-frame clones here, not all; method: immunoSEQ multiplex PCR. The profile shows 65,000 to 100,000 clones, under 95% of them singletons. Material for sequencing was PBMCs. The receptors here all came from a woman aged 30 to 39 in good health and CMV-seronegative. Both conserved end residues are part of each CDR3. The order of the fields is CDR3 protein, CDR3 DNA, V gene, D gene, J gene. A D gene is named only where the DNA matches it firmly.

CASSLAGGGPQETQYF | TGCGCCAGCAGCTTGGCGGGAGGGGGGCCCCAAGAGACCCAGTACTTC | TRBV5-1 | TRBD2 | TRBJ2-5
CASSLRGLATFGTDTQYF | TGCGCCAGCAGCTTGAGGGGACTAGCGACTTTCGGCACAGATACGCAGTATTTT | TRBV5-1 | TRBD2 | TRBJ2-3
CASSQGAGNEKLFF | TGCGCCAGCAGCCAGGGGGCGGGTAATGAAAAACTGTTTTTT | TRBV5-1 | TRBD1 | TRBJ1-4
CASSLKGDQPQHF | TGTGCCAGCAGCTTGAAGGGAGATCAGCCCCAGCATTTT | TRBV7-9 | - | TRBJ1-5
CASSMGGGTNQPQHF | TGTGCCAGTAGTATGGGGGGGGGCACCAATCAGCCCCAGCATTTT | TRBV19 | - | TRBJ1-5
CASSIGGKGMRNTEAFF | TGTGCCAGTAGTATAGGAGGGAAGGGTATGAGGAACACTGAAGCTTTCTTT | TRBV19 | - | TRBJ1-1
CASSPPDTPVNEQFF | TGTGCCAGCAGCCCCCCGGACACCCCGGTCAATGAGCAGTTCTTC | TRBV9 | - | TRBJ2-1
CASKGGGSSYNEQFF | TGCGCCAGCAAAGGTGGCGGGAGCTCCTACAATGAGCAGTTCTTC | TRBV5-1 | TRBD2 | TRBJ2-1
CSVEGAVAGGYEQYF | TGCAGCGTTGAAGGGGCGGTAGCGGGAGGCTACGAGCAGTACTTC | TRBV29-1 | TRBD2 | TRBJ2-7
CASSLDGQISNQPQHF | TGCGCCAGCAGCTTGGACGGACAGATTAGCAATCAGCCCCAGCATTTT | TRBV5-1 | - | TRBJ1-5
CASSYIGVATNEKLFF | TGTGCCAGCTCCTATATCGGGGTTGCAACTAATGAAAAACTGTTTTTT | TRBV18 | - | TRBJ1-4
CASSLERTSGYNEQFF | TGTGCCAGCAGCTTAGAGAGGACTAGCGGTTACAATGAGCAGTTCTTC | TRBV7-2 | TRBD2 | TRBJ2-1
CASSSSRDSQSYNSPLHF | TGTGCCAGTAGTAGTTCCCGGGACAGCCAATCCTATAATTCACCCCTCCACTTT | TRBV19 | TRBD1 | TRBJ1-6
CASRQDRTEAFF | TGTGCCAGCAGGCAGGATAGGACTGAAGCTTTCTTT | TRBV5-4 | - | TRBJ1-1
CAWSSGRADTQYF | TGTGCCTGGAGTAGCGGGAGGGCCGATACGCAGTATTTT | TRBV30 | TRBD2 | TRBJ2-3
CASSPWDNSYEQYF | TGCGCCAGCAGCCCCTGGGACAACTCCTACGAGCAGTACTTC | TRBV5-1 | - | TRBJ2-7
CASSIQGLTSGTYEQYF | TGTGCCAGTAGTATCCAAGGTTTAACTAGCGGTACCTACGAGCAGTACTTC | TRBV19 | TRBD2 | TRBJ2-7
CASSAPTGSTSPLHF | TGTGCCAGCAGTGCTCCGACAGGGTCAACTTCACCCCTCCACTTT | TRBV25-1 | TRBD1 | TRBJ1-6
CASSVLASGTGELFF | TGCGCCAGCAGCGTGTTGGCTTCGGGCACCGGGGAGCTGTTTTTT | TRBV5-1 | - | TRBJ2-2
CAWSVRFDSPLHF | TGTGCCTGGAGTGTACGGTTTGATTCACCCCTCCACTTT | TRBV30 | - | TRBJ1-6